The 19 T cell receptor beta chains below were found in one sample sequenced in a study of T-cell reconstitution after alpha-beta-depleted transplantation in children. TCRbeta library construction was performed incorporating unique molecular identifiers. A single record per CDR3 protein comes from TCRdb applying MiXCR to the PCR reads. The sample includes about 580,000 distinct CDR3 sequences, roughly 23% of them seen just once. This specimen consisted of PBMCs, mostly from graft donor cells, obtained 360 days after TCRalphabeta/CD19-depleted stem cell transplant. Receptors were obtained from a boy less than two years old who had a stem cell transplant for acute myeloid leukemia, so the T cells may come from the graft donor.

The gene calls are TRBV28 and TRBJ2-7, with D possibly TRBD1 on 7 matching bases. The CDR3 spans 15 residues. The germline gives CDR1 MDHEN, CDR2 SYDVKM. V was clipped by 1 base and J by 2 bases, with 12 bases between them. CDR3 sequence (DNA): TGTGCCAGCAGTTTATATTCCAGGGGGGCCTACGAGCAGTACGTC. Translated: CASSLYSRGAYEQYV.

The chain couples TRBV20-1 to TRBJ1-1; no definite D call. The ends were cut back, 4 bases at V and 1 base at J, with 4 bases in the middle. Germline V gene sequence: CDR1 DFQATT, CDR2 SNEGSKA (reference sequence). The length of the CDR3 is 11 residues. The DNA for the CDR3 is TGCAGTGCTACGACGAACACTGAAGCTTTCTTT. Protein sequence: CSATTNTEAFF.

This clonotype was counted only a few times. The V gene is TRBV7-6, the J gene TRBJ2-7; tentative D call: TRBD1 (6 bases). V shed 5 bases and J shed 3 bases, with 20 bases lying between them. CDR3 length equals 16 residues. Germline V gene data show CDR1 as SGHVS and CDR2 as FNYEAQ. The CDR3 reads CASSRTIPGTIYEQYF. The CDR3 bases are TGTGCCAGCAGCCGAACGATACCCGGGACAATCTACGAGCAGTACTTC.

The chain employs TRBV7-6 and TRBJ2-1; TRBD1 matches 10 bases. The junction had 6 bases not matched to a gene; V was cut back by 4 bases and J by 3 bases. The CDR3 is 16 residues long. Germline V gives CDR1 SGHVS, CDR2 FNYEAQ. In DNA, the CDR3 is TGTGCCAGCAGCTCATACCGGACAGGGGGCTACAATGAGCAGTTCTTC. Protein: CASSSYRTGGYNEQFF.

The chain uses TRBV12-3 or TRBV12-4 and TRBJ2-2; 8 bases fit TRBD2. V shed 6 bases and J 4 bases; nucleotides not matched to a gene: 13. The CDR3 is 17 residues long. CDR3 amino acids: CASSPGSGLEGTGELFF. The CDR3 DNA is TGTGCCAGCAGCCCTGGTTCGGGACTAGAGGGCACCGGGGAGCTGTTTTTT.

The chain has TRBV29-1 and TRBJ2-5, with 7 bases matching TRBD2. The V gene's germline CDR1 is SQVTM and CDR2 ANQGSEA. After removal of 0 bases from V and 5 bases from J, the junction contained 9 bases not matched to a gene. The CDR3 is made up of 15 amino acids. The CDR3: CSVEEVGAGGETQYF. DNA for the CDR3: TGCAGCGTTGAAGAAGTAGGGGCCGGGGGGGAGACCCAGTACTTC. The full variable domain, rest sourced from reference TRBV29-1 and TRBJ2-5, is SAVISQKPSRDICQRGTSLTIQCQVDSQVTMMFWYRQQPGQSLTLIATANQGSEATYESGFVIDKFPISRPNLTFSTLTVSNMSPEDSSIYLCSVEEVGAGGETQYFGPGTRLLVL.

There are many counts of this clonotype. The V call is TRBV4-2, the J call TRBJ2-1; possibly TRBD2 for D (5 bases). V dropped 4 bases and J dropped 5 bases, with 15 bases sitting between them. CDR3 length: 15 amino acids. Germline V gene data show CDR1 as LGHNA and CDR2 as YNFKEQ. CDR3 coding DNA: TGTGCCAGCAGCCCCCGACTGGTGCGGGACAATGAGCAGTTCTTC. Amino acid sequence: CASSPRLVRDNEQFF.

At least ten counts were recorded for this clonotype. The chain has TRBV12-3 or TRBV12-4 and TRBJ1-2; D gene uncertain. This CDR3 is 13 amino acids long. Between the trimmed V and J ends, which lost 2 bases and 4 bases, there was a span of 8 bases. The chain's CDR3 is CASSLFPSYGYTF. CDR3 coding DNA: TGTGCCAGCAGTTTATTCCCCAGCTATGGCTACACCTTC.

This clonotype was recorded at least ten times. This sequence joins TRBV12-3 or TRBV12-4 and TRBJ2-1, with 7 bases matching TRBD1. CDR3 length equals 13 residues. Trimming removed 2 bases from V and 9 bases from J; junction bases left unmatched: 4. CDR3 in amino acids: CASSLRTGAEQFF. CDR3 nucleotide sequence: TGTGCCAGCAGTTTACGAACAGGGGCTGAGCAGTTCTTC.

The gene calls are TRBV3-1 and TRBJ2-1; D is perhaps TRBD1 (7 bases). The germline gives CDR1 LGHDT, CDR2 YNNKEL (reference sequence). V lost 0 bases and J lost 5, with 14 bases in between. The CDR3 has 16 residues. CDR3 protein: CASSQDWRGPHNEQFF. The CDR3 coding sequence is TGTGCCAGCAGCCAAGATTGGAGGGGGCCCCACAATGAGCAGTTCTTC.

This clonotype appeared a few times. The chain joins TRBV7-2 to TRBJ1-1; the D gene is possibly TRBD1 (6 bases). From germline, CDR1 is SGHTA and CDR2 FQGNSA. The CDR3 contains 17 residues. The V and J ends lost 2 bases and 6 bases respectively, with 22 bases between them. The CDR3 protein is CASSLTVIRGSVSEAFF. Here the CDR3 DNA reads TGTGCCAGCAGCTTAACAGTAATCAGGGGATCGGTCTCTGAAGCTTTCTTT. The whole variable domain, remainder taken from reference TRBV7-2 and TRBJ1-1, is GAGVSQSPSNKVTEKGKDVELRCDPISGHTALYWYRQSLGQGLEFLIYFQGNSAPDKSGLPSDRFSAERTGGSVSTLTIQRTQQEDSAVYLCASSLTVIRGSVSEAFFGQGTRLTVV.

This clonotype was detected only a few times. The rearrangement joins TRBV29-1 to TRBJ2-7, with D tentatively TRBD2 (6 bases). This CDR3 spans 12 amino acids. Germline CDR1 reads SQVTM; CDR2 reads ANQGSEA. V lost 7 bases and J 6 bases, leaving 16 bases between the germline ends. CDR3 loop: CSGGTRVGEQYF. The CDR3 nucleotides are TGCAGCGGAGGGACTCGAGTGGGCGAGCAGTACTTC.

This clonotype has a count of ten or more. The rearrangement joins TRBV7-2 to TRBJ2-1; D may be TRBD2 (7 bases). V was trimmed by 6 bases and J by 4 bases, leaving 16 bases between them. There are 15 residues in the CDR3. Germline lookup yields CDR1 SGHTA and CDR2 FQGNSA. The CDR3 region has the DNA TGTGCCAGCAGTTTATTGGGGGGGGCGTACAATGAGCAGTTCTTC. Protein sequence: CASSLLGGAYNEQFF. Variable domain in full (rest from reference TRBV7-2 and TRBJ2-1): GAGVSQSPSNKVTEKGKDVELRCDPISGHTALYWYRQSLGQGLEFLIYFQGNSAPDKSGLPSDRFSAERTGGSVSTLTIQRTQQEDSAVYLCASSLLGGAYNEQFFGPGTRLTVL.

The chain employs TRBV30 and TRBJ1-2; the D gene is possibly TRBD1 (6 bases). CDR1 is GTSNPN and CDR2 is SVGIG in the germline V gene (reference sequence). The V end was cut by 7 bases, the J end by 8 bases, with 17 bases between. The CDR3 is made up of 12 amino acids. The CDR3, as DNA: TGTGCCTCGCTCCAGGGGCTTTGGGGCTACACCTTC. It translates to CASLQGLWGYTF.

The sample holds many counts of this clonotype. DNA of the CDR3: TGTGCCAGCAGTTTAGCCTGGACAGAGAACACTGAAGCTTTCTTT. It is translated as CASSLAWTENTEAFF. The V call is TRBV12-3 or TRBV12-4, the J call TRBJ1-1; maybe TRBD1 (6 bases). Trimming shortened V by 0 bases and J by 1 base, and 9 bases separated the two germline ends. The CDR3 has 15 residues.

The DNA of the CDR3 is TGTGCCAGCAGGCGCAAGGTTGAAGAGACCCAGTACTTC. It codes for CASRRKVEETQYF. J is TRBJ2-5 and V is TRBV27; D is uncertain. This CDR3 is built from 13 residues. V was trimmed by 6 bases and J by 3 bases, leaving 11 bases between them. Germline V lookup: CDR1 MNHEY, CDR2 SMNVEV (reference sequence).

This clonotype was seen ten or more times. The chain uses TRBV20-1 and TRBJ2-7; D may be TRBD1 (6 bases). V lost 0 bases to trimming and J lost 3 bases, with 21 bases between them. Looked up from germline, CDR1 is DFQATT and CDR2 is SNEGSKA (reference sequence). The CDR3 totals 17 residues. The DNA for the CDR3 is TGCAGTGCTAGAGACGCCGCCCGGGACATAAGTCTCTACGAGCAGTACTTC. This encodes CSARDAARDISLYEQYF.

The CDR3 sequence is CSVEDIGAYSYNEQFF. Here the CDR3 DNA reads TGCAGCGTTGAAGATATCGGGGCTTACTCCTACAATGAGCAGTTCTTC. This chain links TRBV29-1 with TRBJ2-1; D possibly uses TRBD1 or TRBD2 (5 bases each). Germline-derived CDR1 and CDR2 are SQVTM and ANQGSEA. The CDR3 is 16 residues long. V was cut by 0 bases and J by 0 bases, with 12 bases left in between.

There are a few counts of this clonotype. This chain connects TRBV10-3 to TRBJ2-3, with a tentative D call TRBD2 (5 bases). In germline, CDR1 is ENHRY, CDR2 SYGVKD. V was cut by 8 bases and J by 4 bases, with 10 bases left in between. The CDR3 sequence is 12 residues long. CDR3 nucleotides: TGTGCCATCGGAGGAGTTTCAGATACGCAGTATTTT. Its protein product is CAIGGVSDTQYF.